This is a list of T cell receptor beta chains from one sample in a study of blood T cells in healthy people across ages. TCRdb called the 5' RACE reads again in MiXCR, with one record for every CDR3 protein. The sample has about 1,800,000 distinct CDR3 sequences; about 30% are singletons. Source material: blood. The receptors come from a woman aged 30 to 39 in good health. CDR3s include the opening cysteine and the closing phenylalanine or tryptophan. A D gene is named only where the DNA matches it firmly. Expanded clones get a size class; other rows say once, few or many, or leave the size out.

v_gene: TRBV5-5
abundance: .
d_gene: .
j_gene: TRBJ2-1
CDR3nt: TGTGCCAGCAGCCCTAATTGGGACATTTACAATGAGCAGTTCTTC
CDR3aa: CASSPNWDIYNEQFF

v_gene: TRBV11-3
abundance: .
d_gene: TRBD1
j_gene: TRBJ2-5
CDR3nt: TGTGCCAGCAGCTCGGACAGGGGGCATGGGACCCAGTACTTC
CDR3aa: CASSSDRGHGTQYF

v_gene: TRBV5-1
abundance: many
d_gene: .
j_gene: TRBJ1-5
CDR3nt: TGCGCCAGCAGACAGGACAGCAATCAGCCCCAGCATTTT
CDR3aa: CASRQDSNQPQHF

v_gene: TRBV2
abundance: .
d_gene: .
j_gene: TRBJ1-2
CDR3nt: TGTGCCAGCAGCCTCGGGGGTCGGGCCTATGGCTACACCTTC
CDR3aa: CASSLGGRAYGYTF

v_gene: TRBV5-1
abundance: few
d_gene: TRBD1
j_gene: TRBJ2-7
CDR3nt: TGCGCCAGCAACCCCTGGGGGACAGGGGAATACGAGCAGTACTTC
CDR3aa: CASNPWGTGEYEQYF

v_gene: TRBV28
abundance: .
d_gene: .
j_gene: TRBJ2-3
CDR3nt: TGTGCCAGCAGTTTTCAGGGCCCGAGCACAGATACGCAGTATTTT
CDR3aa: CASSFQGPSTDTQYF

v_gene: TRBV7-9
abundance: many
d_gene: .
j_gene: TRBJ2-7
CDR3nt: TGTGCCAGCAGCTTCGTGACCCAGAAAACCTACGAGCAGTACTTC
CDR3aa: CASSFVTQKTYEQYF

v_gene: TRBV12-3/TRBV12-4
abundance: few
d_gene: .
j_gene: TRBJ2-5
CDR3nt: TGTGCCAGCAGTCCGGGGGGCTCAATGGATGACCGGTACTTC
CDR3aa: CASSPGGSMDDRYF

v_gene: TRBV4-1
abundance: .
d_gene: .
j_gene: TRBJ2-7
CDR3nt: TGCGCCAGCAGCCAAGAAGGGATTTCTACCTACGAGCAGTACTTC
CDR3aa: CASSQEGISTYEQYF

v_gene: TRBV7-2
abundance: many
d_gene: .
j_gene: TRBJ1-5
CDR3nt: TGTGCCAGCAGCTTAGTGGAGAATCAGCCCCAGCATTTT
CDR3aa: CASSLVENQPQHF

v_gene: TRBV12-3/TRBV12-4
abundance: few
d_gene: .
j_gene: TRBJ2-2
CDR3nt: TGTGCCTCAGGCGCAGAAGGGGAGCTGTTTTTT
CDR3aa: CASGAEGELFF

v_gene: TRBV7-9
abundance: .
d_gene: TRBD2
j_gene: TRBJ2-1
CDR3nt: TGTGCCAGCAGCTTAGACGGGACTAGCGGGGTTAGCTCCTACAATGAGCAGTTCTTC
CDR3aa: CASSLDGTSGVSSYNEQFF

v_gene: TRBV20-1
abundance: many
d_gene: TRBD1
j_gene: TRBJ2-5
CDR3nt: TGCAGTGCTTCCCCGGGACAGCATCGACAGACCCAGTACTTC
CDR3aa: CSASPGQHRQTQYF

v_gene: TRBV5-1
abundance: .
d_gene: .
j_gene: TRBJ1-3
CDR3nt: TGCGCCAGCAGCTTGGCCGGACGGGTCTCTGGAAACACCATATATTTT
CDR3aa: CASSLAGRVSGNTIYF

v_gene: TRBV29-1
abundance: few
d_gene: TRBD1
j_gene: TRBJ2-3
CDR3nt: TGCAGCGTTCACGGCTGGGACAGACCTGAGGATACGCAGTATTTT
CDR3aa: CSVHGWDRPEDTQYF

v_gene: TRBV12-3/TRBV12-4
abundance: many
d_gene: .
j_gene: TRBJ1-5
CDR3nt: TGTGCCAGCAGCCGGACGATGGACGGCTTCTATAGCAATCAGCCCCAGCATTTT
CDR3aa: CASSRTMDGFYSNQPQHF

v_gene: TRBV5-1
abundance: few
d_gene: TRBD1
j_gene: TRBJ2-1
CDR3nt: TGCGCCAGCAGCTGGACAGGGTCGCGGGAGCAGTTCTTC
CDR3aa: CASSWTGSREQFF

v_gene: TRBV3-1
abundance: many
d_gene: TRBD2
j_gene: TRBJ2-1
CDR3nt: TGTGCCAGCAGCCAAGTCAAAACTAGCGGGGGTTCAGATGAGCAGTTCTTC
CDR3aa: CASSQVKTSGGSDEQFF

v_gene: TRBV7-8
abundance: .
d_gene: .
j_gene: TRBJ1-4
CDR3nt: TGTGCCAGCAGCACAAGACCGATTCCTAATGAAAAACTGTTTTTT
CDR3aa: CASSTRPIPNEKLFF

v_gene: TRBV12-3/TRBV12-4
abundance: .
d_gene: .
j_gene: TRBJ1-1
CDR3nt: TGTGCCAGCAGTTTAGAGGGCTGGCAGGAAGCTTTCTTT
CDR3aa: CASSLEGWQEAFF

v_gene: TRBV28
abundance: .
d_gene: .
j_gene: TRBJ2-1
CDR3nt: TGTGCCAGCAGGCCCCGCGGCAGGGCTAATGAGCAGTTCTTC
CDR3aa: CASRPRGRANEQFF